This TCR beta chain derives from a study of T cells expressing NK-cell markers. The CDR3 length is 15 residues. TCRdb reprocessed the 5' RACE reads; each CDR3 protein has one entry and no DNA is given. The table for this sample gives under 500,000 distinct CDR3 sequences. Sequenced input: blood T cells: a sorted CD56 or NKG2C T cell subset, CD4+ or CD8+ T cells, or bulk PBMC T cells (not recorded which). The TCR sequence derives from a woman between 18 and 75 years old in good health. The chain is built from TRBV12-3 or TRBV12-4 and TRBJ2-7; TCRdb's assignment of TRBD2 cannot be checked, as there is no DNA. The CDR3 loop is CASSLASGVLREQYF.